Listed below are T cell receptor beta chains from one sample, sequenced in a study of blood T cell repertoires in COVID-19. Assay used: immunoSEQ multiplex PCR; TCRdb lists only in-frame clones, some missing. The sample carries tens of thousands of clones, 85% recorded once. The sample consisted of peripheral blood. These receptors came from an elderly man with acute or convalescent COVID-19. The CDR3 runs from the conserved cysteine through the conserved F or W. The D gene is left open where the match is weak. Expanded clones get a size class; other rows say once, few or many, or leave the size out.

NA	TRBJ2-7	TRBD1	TRBV9	CASSAAGTATYEQYF	TGTGCCAGCAGCGCTGCCGGGACAGCCACCTACGAGCAGTACTTC
NA	TRBJ1-2	NA	TRBV30	CAWSVWRSGSFGYTF	TGTGCCTGGAGTGTTTGGAGGTCCGGGTCCTTTGGCTACACCTTC
NA	TRBJ1-1	TRBD1	TRBV3-1/TRBV3-2	CASSRTDRGQNTEAFF	TGTGCCAGCAGCCGAACCGACAGGGGTCAAAACACTGAAGCTTTCTTT
NA	TRBJ1-2	NA	TRBV7-3	CASSLRQPPYGYTF	TGTGCCAGCAGCTTAAGGCAACCCCCCTATGGCTACACCTTC
once	TRBJ2-5	NA	TRBV6-5	CASSLEGVLGTQYF	TGTGCCAGCAGTCTAGAAGGGGTCCTGGGGACCCAGTACTTC
NA	TRBJ2-1	TRBD1	TRBV19	CASRDRAGEQFF	TGTGCCAGTCGGGACAGGGCCGGTGAGCAGTTCTTC
NA	TRBJ1-4	NA	TRBV15	CATSARGGNEKLFF	TGTGCCACCAGCGCCCGCGGAGGAAATGAAAAACTGTTTTTT
NA	TRBJ2-1	TRBD2	TRBV24-1	CATSDFKGWGGSPSYNEQFF	TGTGCCACCAGTGATTTTAAAGGCTGGGGAGGGAGTCCGTCCTACAATGAGCAGTTCTTC
NA	TRBJ2-3	TRBD2	TRBV24-1	CATSDFPSGSADTQYF	TGTGCCACCAGTGATTTTCCTAGCGGGAGTGCAGATACGCAGTATTTT
NA	TRBJ2-5	TRBD1	TRBV28	CASSAPGQGQETQYF	TGTGCCAGCAGTGCCCCGGGACAGGGACAAGAGACCCAGTACTTC
once	TRBJ2-1	TRBD1	TRBV19	CASRKGQGLSSEQFF	TGTGCCAGTAGAAAGGGACAGGGTCTTTCCAGTGAGCAGTTCTTC
NA	TRBJ2-5	TRBD1	TRBV5-1	CASSTGVETQYF	TGCGCCAGCTCGACAGGGGTAGAGACCCAGTACTTC